This TCR beta chain stems from a study of T cells after yellow fever vaccination (dated by TCRdb to between 2017 and 2020). For context, the study as a whole: Libraries from fractions with low cell numbers were prepared with the SMART-Seq v4 Ultra Low Input RNA kit. Blood samples were taken at several timepoints before and after primary and secondary immunization, and bulk PBMC replicates and cell subsets were isolated. To follow T-cell clones before and after both primary and booster YFV17D yellow fever vaccination, bulk TCR alpha and beta repertoires underwent longitudinal sequencing. The cohort comprised two healthy male donors, one aged 18 to 29 and one aged 30 to 39 years.

TCR cDNA was made using 5'RACE template switching, a step that added a universal primer site and unique molecular identifiers. cDNA synthesis was primed from both the TCR alpha and TCR beta constant segments. Libraries were amplified in two PCR steps, with sample barcodes and sequencing adapters added in the second step. Sequencing of libraries was performed on Illumina HiSeq 2500 (2x100 bp) or NovaSeq (2x150 bp). On the study's bioinformatics: Reads were demultiplexed and collapsed into UMI consensus sequences with MIGEC, and V(D)J alignment was performed with MiXCR. Using edgeR on replicate PBMC samples, clonotypes were called vaccine-responding if FDR was below 0.01 and the log2 fold change was above 5 up to day 15. Each bulk clonotype received a CD4 or CD8 identity based on whether the sequenced CD4 or CD8 repertoire contained that clonotype at higher abundance. Through fastp at Q25 and MiXCR, TCRdb rebuilt clones from the public reads, retaining in-frame beta chains. Rows with one shared CDR3 protein collapse into an entry with the most common genes and DNA. TCRdb's processing, not the authors', yielded these V and J calls. In all, the sample holds about 330,000 distinct CDR3 sequences, and roughly 6.8% of those were seen once. The biggest ten clones account for 18% of the sample.

This clonotype was seen ten or more times. The target of this receptor is not known. Within one base of it there is no much larger clone, and no base qualities were kept. Points the paper makes about the study in general: A small fraction of clonotypes appeared in both the CD4 and CD8 compartments, likely as a result of convergent recombination. Because the study included only a couple of donors, the extent to which the findings can be generalized is limited. Compared with the primary T-cell response, the secondary T-cell response was faster but weaker, reaching its peak on day 5 rather than on day 15. Most clones expanded after primary vaccination (about 95% of CD4 and roughly 88% of CD8) were re-detected after the booster, suggesting that broad memory maintenance occurred. Computational filtering was required because FACS-sorted repertoires could contain abundant contaminating clonotypes from the bulk population.

From cysteine to phenylalanine, the CDR3 is 14 amino acids long. Only the CDR3 region is kept as DNA, spanning 42 bases read in frame from base 1. The germline V gene (reference sequence) supplies CDR1 DFQATT and CDR2 SNEGSKA. Cut back by 3 bases and 5 bases, the V and J ends lie 14 bases apart. The sample's treatment or condition label, in plain terms: live attenuated yellow fever vaccine strain. At every blood-draw timepoint, two biological replicates of bulk PBMCs were collected. PBMCs were isolated from peripheral blood using a standard Ficoll-Paque protocol. TriZol was used to extract RNA from bulk PBMCs, from CD4 and CD8 fractions, and from dextramer-positive and dextramer-negative fractions.

The receptor was isolated from a man aged 18 to 35 who received the YFV17D yellow fever vaccine. The chain links TRBV20-1 with TRBJ1-5; the D gene is not confidently resolved. The specimen comprised PBMCs, sampled about 49 days after the first yellow fever vaccination. The CDR3 protein: CSASESVTYQPQHF. The DNA reads TGCAGTGCTAGTGAGAGCGTGACCTATCAGCCCCAGCATTTT.